The entry below describes one T cell receptor beta chain. What it recognizes is unknown. TCRdb itself ran the PCR reads through MiXCR, one entry per CDR3 protein. This table has just over 20,000 distinct CDR3 sequences, roughly 53% appearing once. CDR3 size: 13 residues. CDR1 is MNHEY, CDR2 SMNVEV, per germline (reference sequence). V lost 3 bases, J lost 7 bases, and 2 bases stayed unmatched. The data are from a study of vaccination and CD4 T cells after COVID-19. On the study more broadly: Two of the convalescents were Hispanic, and the group consisted of six males and four females. Samples after vaccination came a median approximately 70 days past dose two, ranging 14 to 241. Convalescent patients gave post-COVID blood a median approximately 100 days post-diagnosis, range 35 to 161.

Study-wide results and limits: Apart from involving relatively few convalescent patients, the work omitted early post-infection timepoints.

This receptor was obtained from a human donor who had recovered from COVID-19. V and J are TRBV27 and TRBJ1-2; 10 bases map to TRBD1. Here the sequenced sample was CD4+ T cells from blood, taken before SARS-CoV-2 vaccination. The CDR3 DNA sequence: TGTGCCAGCAGTTTTAGGGACAGGGGTGGCTACACCTTC. Protein sequence: CASSFRDRGGYTF.